Listed here are 14 T cell receptor beta chains from one sample, sequenced in a study of cytomegalovirus exposure and HLA in healthy donors. TCRdb's copy holds only in-frame clones and misses some; the assay was immunoSEQ multiplex PCR. Of 140,000 to 150,000 clones in the sample, about 94% are singletons; the top ten hold around 1.9%. Material: PBMCs. The receptor set was obtained from a man in his late teens or twenties in good health and CMV-seropositive.

This clone appeared a single time. The chain links TRBV27 to TRBJ1-1; weak D call: TRBD1 (5 bases). From germline, CDR1 is MNHEY and CDR2 SMNVEV (reference sequence). The CDR3 is made up of 14 amino acids. The ends were cut back, 4 bases at V and 0 bases at J, with 9 bases in the middle. DNA of the CDR3: TGTGCCAGCAGTTCGACAGATTTGAACACTGAAGCTTTCTTT. As protein: CASSSTDLNTEAFF.

This chain's CDR3 is CASSHGGKNIQYF. DNA of the CDR3: TGTGCCAGCAGTCACGGGGGGAAAAACATTCAGTACTTC. The rearrangement links TRBV2 to TRBJ2-4, with 7 positions matching TRBD2. With V trimmed by 5 bases and J by 4 bases, 2 bases remained unmatched. This CDR3 spans 13 amino acids. The germline gives CDR1 SNHLY, CDR2 FYNNEI.

The chain couples TRBV6-5 to TRBJ2-5; perhaps TRBD2 as D (5 bases). The CDR3 has 13 amino acids. Trimming removed 8 bases from V and 2 bases from J, with 12 bases in between. Germline CDR1 MNHEY, CDR2 SVGAGI. This CDR3 is CASGPSGQETQYF. CDR3 coding DNA: TGTGCCAGCGGCCCCTCGGGACAAGAGACCCAGTACTTC.

The V call is TRBV2, the J call TRBJ2-1, with a tentative D call TRBD1 (6 bases). The CDR3 length is 15 residues. V was clipped by 3 bases and J by 5 bases, with 14 bases between them. Germline CDR1 reads SNHLY; CDR2 reads FYNNEI. Here the CDR3 reads CASSERQAPNNEQFF. The CDR3, as DNA: TGTGCCAGCAGTGAGCGACAGGCCCCTAACAATGAGCAGTTCTTC.

This sequence joins TRBV30 and TRBJ2-2; D is uncertain. The V end lost 0 bases, the J end lost 8 bases, and 10 bases lay between the germline ends. The CDR3 totals 13 residues. The germline CDR1 and CDR2 sequences are GTSNPN and SVGIG (reference sequence). CDR3 residues: CAWSVHFGGELFF. As DNA, the CDR3 is TGTGCCTGGAGTGTACACTTCGGGGGGGAGCTGTTTTTT.

The chain combines TRBV18 with TRBJ2-2; the D gene is possibly TRBD1 (5 bases). The length of the CDR3 is 13 residues. Trimming left V 0 bases short and J 6 bases short, with 5 bases between. Germline CDR1 KGHSH, CDR2 LQKENI. The CDR3 DNA is TGTGCCAGCTCACCACCGGGGCCCGGGGAGCTGTTTTTT. Residues: CASSPPGPGELFF.

V is TRBV6-1 and J is TRBJ2-6; unclear D gene. The germline V and J ends were trimmed by 5 bases and 0 bases, with 2 bases remaining between them. CDR3 length: 13 amino acids. CDR1 and CDR2 (germline): MNHNS, SASEGT. CDR3 in DNA: TGTGCCAGCAGTCTCTCTGGGGCCAACGTCCTGACTTTC. This encodes CASSLSGANVLTF.

This chain uses TRBV19 with TRBJ2-2, with 9 bases identical to TRBD1. With 5 bases clipped from V and 4 bases from J, the junction kept 5 bases outside the gene matches. Germline-derived CDR1 and CDR2 are LNHDA and SQIVND (reference sequence). The CDR3 totals 15 residues. The CDR3 bases are TGTGCCAGTAGTTCCCCGGACAGGGGCACCGGGGAGCTGTTTTTT. Its protein is CASSSPDRGTGELFF.

V is TRBV27 and J is TRBJ2-1; 7 bases align to TRBD2. The ends lost 3 bases at V and 5 bases at J; junction bases unmatched: 7. Germline-derived CDR1 and CDR2 are MNHEY and SMNVEV (reference sequence). There are 15 residues in the CDR3. CDR3 protein: CASSFRREGDNEQFF. In nucleotides, the CDR3 is TGTGCCAGCAGTTTTAGGAGGGAGGGAGACAATGAGCAGTTCTTC.

V is TRBV28 and J is TRBJ1-1; 7 bases align to TRBD1. Germline V gene sequence: CDR1 MDHEN, CDR2 SYDVKM. This CDR3 region has 15 residues. V shed 2 bases and J 11 bases; nucleotides not matched to a gene: 14. CDR3: CASSLDGDRVPVAFF. DNA for the CDR3: TGTGCCAGCAGTTTAGATGGAGACAGGGTCCCAGTGGCTTTCTTT.

This clone has just one count. V and J are TRBV5-1 and TRBJ2-7, with D tentatively TRBD1 (6 bases). Trimming shortened V by 0 bases and J by 1 base, and 14 bases separated the two germline ends. The CDR3 runs to 16 residues. Germline V CDR1 and CDR2: SGHRS, YFSETQ. CDR3 sequence: CASSLAGRQESYEQYF. The CDR3 DNA follows: TGCGCCAGCAGCTTGGCAGGGCGACAGGAGTCCTACGAGCAGTACTTC.

This clone was detected only once. This chain joins TRBV11-2 and TRBJ2-5; D not resolved. Germline CDR1 reads SGHAT; CDR2 reads FQNNGV. Trimming left V 1 base short and J 0 bases short, with 6 bases between. This CDR3 has 14 residues. The CDR3 coding sequence is TGTGCCAGCAGCTTAGCCAGGTACCAAGAGACCCAGTACTTC. This codes for CASSLARYQETQYF.

This sequence joins TRBV15 and TRBJ2-1; perhaps TRBD1 as D (7 bases). The CDR3 totals 16 residues. Germline CDR1 is LNHNV and CDR2 is YYDKDF (reference sequence). V was pared by 5 bases and J by 8 bases, with 22 bases between. DNA for the CDR3: TGTGCCACCAGCGGAATCAGGGGGGAGGCGGGGTATGAGCAGTTCTTC. The encoded protein is CATSGIRGEAGYEQFF.

The chain recombines TRBV7-8 with TRBJ2-1; 10 bases fit TRBD2. The CDR3 consists of 12 residues. With V trimmed by 2 bases and J by 15 bases, 4 bases remained unmatched. The germline V gene has CDR1 SGHVS and CDR2 FQNEAQ. The CDR3 DNA sequence: TGTGCCAGCAGCTTATCTAGCGGGAGTCCGTTCTTC. This codes for CASSLSSGSPFF. Full variable domain (missing parts from reference TRBV7-8 and TRBJ2-1): GAGVSQSPRYKVAKRGQDVALRCDPISGHVSLFWYQQALGQGPEFLTYFQNEAQLDKSGLPSDRFFAERPEGSVSTLKIQRTQQEDSAVYLCASSLSSGSPFFGPGTRLTVL.